This TCR beta chain was sequenced during a study of blood T cell repertoires in COVID-19. This CDR3 is built from 17 residues. The V and J ends lost 4 bases and 0 bases respectively, with 15 bases between them. Germline CDR1 and CDR2: KGHDR and SFDVKD. The data were produced by immunoSEQ multiplex PCR, yet TCRdb's version contains in-frame clones alone and is incomplete. The sample consists of about 200,000 clones, 70% to 90% of them appearing once. Material: peripheral blood. The gene calls are TRBV24-1 and TRBJ1-5, with D perhaps TRBD1 (6 bases). This TCR was recovered from a man aged 55 to 69 with COVID-19, enrolled during active disease. The CDR3 region has the DNA TGTGCCACCAGTGACCCCCTTCGGACAGATAGCAATCAGCCCCAGCATTTT. The encoded protein is CATSDPLRTDSNQPQHF.